This passage covers 10 T cell receptor beta chains from one sample sequenced in a study of T cell repertoires in cytomegalovirus infection (dated by TCRdb to between 2018 and 2021). Sequencer: Illumina HiSeq 1500. TCRdb applied fastp at Q25 and MiXCR to the public reads, then kept only in-frame beta chains. Each CDR3 protein gets just one entry, which takes the most common genes and DNA from the rows behind it. The sample yields 250,000 to 350,000 distinct CDR3 sequences; around 25% were counted once. The ten largest clones represent about 14% of the sample. The source material was PBMCs. The source of these receptors is a human donor in good health (CMV status not recorded). Some clones in this sample may be carry-over from other donors' samples.

This clonotype was recorded a few times. The rearrangement links TRBV19 to TRBJ1-3; TRBD1 matches 7 bases. CDR1 is LNHDA, CDR2 SQIVND, per germline (reference sequence). This CDR3 is 15 amino acids long. J lost 0 bases, V lost 10 bases, and 9 bases had no gene match. Written as DNA, the CDR3 is TGTGCCACCCTGGACAGGTCATACTCTGGAAACACCATATATTTT. This gives the protein CATLDRSYSGNTIYF.

V gene TRBV6-2 or TRBV6-3 combines with J gene TRBJ2-1; D is possibly TRBD2 (5 bases). Germline V gene sequence: CDR1 MNHEY, CDR2 SVGEGT. CDR3 length equals 14 residues. Trimming cost V 6 bases and J 8 bases, with 17 bases left between them. DNA of the CDR3: TGTGCCAGCAGCCCTTCCTTAGAGGGTCATGAGCAGTTCTTC. Translation: CASSPSLEGHEQFF.

This clonotype was seen more than once but under ten times. The chain links TRBV20-1 to TRBJ1-5; D possibly corresponds to TRBD1 (6 bases). V shed 5 bases and J shed 5 bases, with 19 bases lying between them. The CDR3 is 15 amino acids. Germline V gene sequence: CDR1 DFQATT, CDR2 SNEGSKA (reference sequence). The CDR3 sequence: CSAPERGGRDQPQHF. CDR3 bases: TGCAGTGCTCCTGAGAGGGGGGGAAGGGATCAGCCCCAGCATTTT.

In nucleotides, the CDR3 is TGCGCCACCAACCCCGGGACCGCCACCCGGAGTGAGCAGTTCTTC. Encoded protein: CATNPGTATRSEQFF. The chain recombines TRBV10-1 with TRBJ2-1; D may match TRBD1 or TRBD2 (5 bases each). Germline V gene sequence: CDR1 WNHNN, CDR2 SYGVQD (reference sequence). V lost 10 bases and J 9 bases, leaving 25 bases between the germline ends. The CDR3 runs to 15 residues.

This clonotype has a handful of counts. The V gene is TRBV27, the J gene TRBJ1-5; TRBD1 aligns across 11 bases. This CDR3 has 15 residues. Germline trimming cut 6 bases from V and 5 bases from J; bases unmatched to any gene: 6. Germline assignment: CDR1 MNHEY and CDR2 SMNVEV (reference sequence). The CDR3: CASSRGQGVDQPQHF. In DNA form, the CDR3 reads TGTGCCAGCAGCCGGGGACAGGGGGTTGATCAGCCCCAGCATTTT.

The rearrangement uses TRBV6-2 or TRBV6-3 and TRBJ2-3, with TRBD2 matching 9 bases. The length of the CDR3 is 15 residues. Per the germline V gene, CDR1 is MNHEY and CDR2 is SVGEGT. The ends lost 6 bases at V and 0 bases at J; junction bases unmatched: 4. The CDR3 sequence: CASRSSGRSTDTQYF. The CDR3 region has the DNA TGTGCCAGCAGGTCCAGCGGGAGGAGCACAGATACGCAGTATTTT.

Comment on this clonotype: The CDR3 carries no conserved terminal phenylalanine or tryptophan, so it likely arises from a read error. The genes are TRBV7-6 and TRBJ2-1; unclear D gene. This CDR3 comprises 14 residues. With 5 bases removed from V and 3 bases from J, the gap between germline ends came to 11 bases. CDR1 SGHVS and CDR2 FNYEAQ come from the germline V gene. CDR3 DNA sequence: TGTGCCAGCAGCCTCAGCGATGACTACAATGAGCAGTTCTGC. Its translation is CASSLSDDYNEQFC.

This clonotype was detected ten times or more. The chain uses TRBV12-3 or TRBV12-4 and TRBJ2-1, with 12 bases aligning to TRBD1. V dropped 5 bases and J dropped 12; count of bases not matched to a gene: 5. The CDR3 has 13 residues. The CDR3 loop reads CASSPGTGGGQFF. DNA for the CDR3: TGTGCCAGCAGTCCAGGGACAGGGGGCGGGCAGTTCTTC.

The rearrangement uses TRBV19 and TRBJ1-2, with 9 bases matching TRBD1. The CDR3 is 14 amino acids. Germline values: CDR1 LNHDA, CDR2 SQIVND (reference sequence). V shed 8 bases, J shed 10 bases, and the junction held 14 bases outside the gene matches. The CDR3 protein is CASGPGQGVNNYTF. CDR3 DNA sequence: TGTGCCAGTGGTCCGGGACAGGGCGTAAATAACTACACCTTC.

The chain recombines TRBV12-3 or TRBV12-4 with TRBJ2-2; the match to TRBD2 covers 7 bases. The CDR3 is 15 residues long. With 3 bases clipped from V and 1 base from J, the junction kept 2 bases outside the gene matches. The CDR3 loop reads CASSFTGGNTGELFF. In nucleotides, the CDR3 is TGTGCCAGCAGTTTTACGGGGGGGAACACCGGGGAGCTGTTTTTT.